Shown below are 8 T cell receptor beta chains from a single sample sequenced in a study of blood T cell repertoires in COVID-19. Profiled with immunoSEQ multiplex PCR; TCRdb holds only in-frame clones, not every one. This table has some 75,000 clones, 80% to 95% appearing once. Sequenced input: peripheral blood. All receptors come from a human donor in a cohort sampled during active COVID-19.

The J gene is TRBJ1-2, the V gene TRBV4-2; 8 nucleotides match TRBD1. Germline loops: CDR1 LGHNA, CDR2 YNFKEQ. The CDR3 contains 16 residues. With 3 bases clipped from V and 4 bases from J, the junction kept 10 bases outside the gene matches. CDR3 in DNA: TGTGCCAGCAGCCAGGGGGGGGGACAGGAGCCCTATGGCTACACCTTC. Protein: CASSQGGGQEPYGYTF.

This clone showed up just once. The genes are TRBV9 and TRBJ2-1; 9 positions agree with TRBD2. The V and J ends lost 1 base and 0 bases, in that order; junction bases with no gene match: 8. The germline V gene has CDR1 SGDLS and CDR2 YYNGEE. The CDR3 has 18 residues. The CDR3 loop is CASSVILASGNSYNEQFF. The CDR3 nucleotides are TGTGCCAGCAGCGTAATACTGGCTAGCGGGAACTCCTACAATGAGCAGTTCTTC. Full variable domain (rest looked up from reference TRBV9 and TRBJ2-1): DSGVTQTPKHLITATGQRVTLRCSPRSGDLSVYWYQQSLDQGLQFLIQYYNGEERAKGNILERFSAQQFPDLHSELNLSSLELGDSALYFCASSVILASGNSYNEQFFGPGTRLTVL.

V usage is TRBV6-5 and J usage is TRBJ1-1; 8 bases align to TRBD1. J was trimmed by 1 base and V by 8 bases; bases with no gene match: 6. Germline lookup yields CDR1 MNHEY and CDR2 SVGAGI. This CDR3 has 14 amino acids. The CDR3 DNA follows: TGTGCCAGCCGAACAGGGGGAGGGAACACTGAAGCTTTCTTT. Translated: CASRTGGGNTEAFF.

In DNA form, the CDR3 reads TGTGCCAGCAGAGACCTAGGGAGGCGGGAAGAGACCCAGTACTTC. As protein: CASRDLGRREETQYF. V and J are TRBV27 and TRBJ2-5, with TRBD2 as a possible D gene (6 bases). Looked up from germline, CDR1 is MNHEY and CDR2 is SMNVEV (reference sequence). V lost 6 bases to trimming and J lost 3 bases, with 17 bases between them. The CDR3 contains 15 residues.

This chain links TRBV2 with TRBJ2-3, with 7 nucleotides matching TRBD1. Germline V gene data show CDR1 as SNHLY and CDR2 as FYNNEI. The trim removed 6 bases at V and 1 base at J, leaving 7 bases unmatched. This CDR3 has 15 residues. The CDR3 region is CASSDRAPGTDTQYF. The CDR3 bases are TGTGCCAGCAGCGACAGGGCCCCGGGCACAGATACGCAGTATTTT.

V and J are TRBV9 and TRBJ2-3; no clear D gene. From germline, CDR1 is SGDLS and CDR2 YYNGEE. This CDR3 is 14 amino acids long. Trimming removed 0 bases at V and 0 bases at J, with 5 bases between. CDR3 amino acids: CASSVGTSTDTQYF. CDR3 coding DNA: TGTGCCAGCAGCGTAGGTACTAGCACAGATACGCAGTATTTT.

The genes are TRBV12-5 and TRBJ2-3; maybe TRBD1 (6 bases). Trimming removed 6 bases at V and 6 bases at J, with 19 bases between. CDR3 length: 15 amino acids. Germline CDR1 is LGHNT and CDR2 is FRNRAP. CDR3 residues: CASGRNRERKDTQYF. In DNA form, the CDR3 reads TGTGCTAGTGGCCGAAACAGGGAGCGGAAGGATACGCAGTATTTT.

V gene TRBV5-1 combines with J gene TRBJ1-2; 7 positions agree with TRBD1. There are 16 residues in the CDR3. Germline assignment: CDR1 SGHRS and CDR2 YFSETQ. V gave up 0 bases and J gave up 0 bases; unmatched junction bases: 5. The DNA for the CDR3 is TGCGCCAGCAGCTTGGCCCCGGGACAGTCTAACTATGGCTACACCTTC. This sequence encodes CASSLAPGQSNYGYTF.